These 32 T cell receptor beta chains came from one sample sequenced in a study of Graves' ophthalmopathy and Graves' hyperthyroidism. For repertoire sequencing, the TCR beta CDR3 regions were amplified from RNA transcripts. An opening RT-PCR round employed HTBI primers and preceded a second-round multiplex PCR. Using its own MiXCR run on the multiplex PCR reads, TCRdb lists one record per CDR3 protein. The sample has 740,000 or so distinct CDR3 sequences; around 40% are singletons. Source material: peripheral blood. The receptors come from an adult man with Graves' ophthalmopathy.

This chain connects TRBV4-3 to TRBJ1-6, with D perhaps TRBD1 (5 bases). This CDR3 spans 18 amino acids. Germline V CDR1 and CDR2: LGHNA, YSLEER. The ends were cut back, 0 bases at V and 3 bases at J, with 15 bases in the middle. In nucleotides, the CDR3 is TGCGCCAGCAGCCAAGATTGGGTCAGGGATCACTATAATTCACCCCTCCACTTT. Translation: CASSQDWVRDHYNSPLHF.

There are many counts of this clonotype. V usage is TRBV7-2 and J usage is TRBJ1-5; D call uncertain. Germline V gene lookup returns CDR1 SGHTA and CDR2 FQGNSA. The CDR3 spans 12 residues. The V end was cut by 5 bases, the J end by 9 bases, with 11 bases between. The CDR3 loop reads CASSPPLGPQHF. CDR3 nucleotides: TGTGCCAGCAGCCCCCCTTTGGGGCCCCAGCATTTT. The full variable domain, its missing parts supplied by reference TRBV7-2 and TRBJ1-5, is GAGVSQSPSNKVTEKGKDVELRCDPISGHTALYWYRQSLGQGLEFLIYFQGNSAPDKSGLPSDRFSAERTGGSVSTLTIQRTQQEDSAVYLCASSPPLGPQHFGDGTRLSIL.

J is TRBJ2-2 and V is TRBV2; D call uncertain. With 6 bases removed from V and 1 base from J, the gap between germline ends came to 6 bases. Germline V CDR1 and CDR2: SNHLY, FYNNEI. The CDR3 has 13 amino acids. CDR3 region: CASSKENTGELFF. DNA of the CDR3: TGTGCCAGCAGCAAAGAGAACACCGGGGAGCTGTTTTTT.

At least ten counts were recorded for this clonotype. The rearrangement links TRBV5-5 to TRBJ1-6; D is unclear. The CDR3 has 15 amino acids. Germline CDR1 and CDR2: SGHKS and YYEKEE (reference sequence). Deletions cut 1 base from V and 8 bases from J, with 13 bases between. For the CDR3, the DNA is TGTGCCAGCAGCTTGTCTCGGAGATTTGATTCACCCCTCCACTTT. Its translation is CASSLSRRFDSPLHF.

This clonotype was found many times. This chain links TRBV12-3 or TRBV12-4 with TRBJ1-4; D is uncertain. The ends were cut back, 3 bases at V and 7 bases at J, with 9 bases in the middle. This CDR3 has 13 residues. CDR3 DNA sequence: TGTGCCAGCAGTTTCCAAGGGTTTGAAAAACTGTTTTTT. Protein sequence: CASSFQGFEKLFF.

This clonotype occurred a few times. The chain employs TRBV10-3 and TRBJ1-2; no firm D call. Per germline, CDR1 ENHRY and CDR2 SYGVKD. The V end was cut by 10 bases, the J end by 4 bases, with 16 bases between. The CDR3 length is 13 residues. The DNA for the CDR3 is TGTGCCAGCACCCCAAGCGGGAGCTATGGCTACACCTTC. Its translation is CASTPSGSYGYTF.

CDR3 in amino acids: CASSVSTDMNTEAFF. The CDR3 DNA is TGCGCCAGCAGTGTATCGACAGACATGAACACTGAAGCTTTCTTT. The rearrangement links TRBV10-1 to TRBJ1-1, with D tentatively TRBD1 (5 bases). From germline, CDR1 is WNHNN and CDR2 SYGVQD (reference sequence). The V and J ends lost 4 bases and 0 bases respectively, with 12 bases between them. The CDR3 is made up of 15 amino acids.

This clonotype was seen many times. The CDR3 loop reads CASSPPPYYEQYF. CDR3 sequence (DNA): TGTGCCAGCAGCCCCCCACCTTACTACGAGCAGTACTTC. The chain links TRBV7-9 to TRBJ2-7; no clear D gene. The CDR3 is 13 residues long. Per germline, CDR1 SEHNR and CDR2 FQNEAQ (reference sequence). V lost 5 bases and J lost 3, with 11 bases in between.

This clonotype was found many times. The chain recombines TRBV9 with TRBJ1-6, with D possibly being TRBD1 (6 bases). V lost 4 bases to trimming and J lost 9 bases, with 11 bases between them. Per the germline V gene, CDR1 is SGDLS and CDR2 is YYNGEE. CDR3 length equals 13 residues. The CDR3 region is CASSSLQGSPLHF. The CDR3 nucleotides are TGTGCCAGCAGCTCATTACAGGGTTCACCCCTCCACTTT.

In its sample, this clonotype was seen many times. The CDR3 nucleotides read TGTGCCAGCAGTGAAAGAGAGACCCAGTACTTC. It yields the protein CASSERETQYF. The chain is built from TRBV2 and TRBJ2-5, with D unclear. With 2 bases removed from V and 4 bases from J, the gap between germline ends came to 2 bases. Germline V gene data show CDR1 as SNHLY and CDR2 as FYNNEI. The CDR3 totals 11 residues.

Notes on this clonotype: Being one base from a much bigger clone, this may be a read error. The chain joins TRBV11-2 to TRBJ2-2; D tentatively fits TRBD1 or TRBD2 (5 bases each). This CDR3 spans 17 amino acids. Germline CDR1 reads SGHAT; CDR2 reads FQNNGV. The CDR3 reads CASSLDPGRANTGEPFF. CDR3 nucleotide sequence: TGTGCCAGCAGCTTAGACCCAGGGCGCGCGAACACCGGGGAGCCGTTTTTT. Filled out from reference TRBV11-2 and TRBJ2-2, the complete variable domain reads EAGVAQSPRYKIIEKRQSVAFWCNPISGHATLYWYQQILGQGPKLLIQFQNNGVVDDSQLPKDRFSAERLKGVDSTLKIQPAKLEDSAVYLCASSLDPGRANTGEPFFGEGSRLTVL.

A few counts support this clonotype. The genes are TRBV5-1 and TRBJ2-6, with D hard to call. V lost 3 bases to trimming and J lost 0 bases, with 13 bases between them. The CDR3 loop spans 17 amino acids. CDR1 and CDR2 from the germline V gene are SGHRS and YFSETQ. CDR3 sequence: CASSSRMGGSGANVLTF. In DNA form, the CDR3 reads TGCGCCAGCAGCTCAAGAATGGGCGGCTCTGGGGCCAACGTCCTGACTTTC.

The chain is built from TRBV20-1 and TRBJ2-7, with D maybe TRBD1 (6 bases). Trimming pared 5 bases from V and 1 base from J, leaving 24 bases between. Germline CDR1 is DFQATT and CDR2 is SNEGSKA (reference sequence). This CDR3 comprises 17 residues. The CDR3 DNA is TGCAGTGCTTTACCTACAGGGATCTCAGCGTGGTCCTACGAGCAGTACTTC. This codes for CSALPTGISAWSYEQYF.

Worth noting for this clonotype: It may be a read error: a sequence one base away is much more abundant. The chain combines TRBV2 with TRBJ1-1; a weak D match, TRBD1 (5 bases). V was pared by 6 bases and J by 2 bases, with 19 bases between. The CDR3 loop spans 16 amino acids. Looked up from germline, CDR1 is SNHLY and CDR2 is FYNNEI. The CDR3 DNA reads as TGTGCCAGCAGGGAGGGCCTAGACAGTCATAACACTGAAGCTTTCTTT. It specifies CASREGLDSHNTEAFF.

The rearrangement links TRBV20-1 to TRBJ2-2, with 7 bases that match TRBD1. The V gene's germline CDR1 is DFQATT and CDR2 SNEGSKA (reference sequence). J was trimmed by 4 bases and V by 2 bases; bases with no gene match: 4. The CDR3 extends over 14 amino acids. The CDR3 loop reads CSARKQGSTGELFF. CDR3 nucleotide sequence: TGCAGTGCTAGAAAACAGGGGAGCACCGGGGAGCTGTTTTTT.

This clonotype was recorded only once. The junction shows a germline mismatch at one end, possibly a read error. The chain employs TRBV7-9 and TRBJ2-5; D may be TRBD1 or TRBD2 (5 bases each). Germline V lookup: CDR1 SEHNR, CDR2 FQNEAQ (reference sequence). The CDR3 runs to 16 residues. CDR3 amino acids: CAGSLIAGAIQETQYF. The CDR3 region has the DNA TGTGCCGGCAGCTTAATAGCCGGGGCGATTCAAGAGACCCAGTACTTC.

The gene calls are TRBV20-1 and TRBJ1-2, with TRBD1 matching 10 bases. The CDR3 extends over 13 amino acids. Trimming at V came to 4 bases and at J to 3 bases, leaving 2 bases not matched to a gene. Germline V gene lookup returns CDR1 DFQATT and CDR2 SNEGSKA (reference sequence). CDR3 nucleotides: TGCAGTGCTAATGGACAGGGGGACTATGGCTACACCTTC. Translation: CSANGQGDYGYTF.

This clonotype was picked up a small number of times. The chain has TRBV12-3 or TRBV12-4 and TRBJ1-4, with 7 bases lining up with TRBD1. The CDR3 is 14 amino acids. V was clipped by 3 bases and J by 7 bases; unmatched bases: 5. The CDR3 spells CASSFRGNGEKLFF. DNA of the CDR3: TGTGCCAGCAGTTTCAGGGGGAACGGTGAAAAACTGTTTTTT.

This clonotype was observed a few times. One junction end disagrees with the germline gene, perhaps due to a read error. The chain recombines TRBV7-9 with TRBJ2-2; 9 bases line up with TRBD1. Germline loops: CDR1 SEHNR, CDR2 FQNEAQ (reference sequence). The CDR3 loop spans 15 amino acids. The CDR3 DNA is TGCGCCAGCAGCCCAGGGACAGGGTGGACCGGGGAGCTGTTTTTT. Translating it yields CASSPGTGWTGELFF.

This rearrangement joins TRBV4-3 to TRBJ2-5; 8 bases map to TRBD1. The germline V gene has CDR1 LGHNA and CDR2 YSLEER. The CDR3 totals 14 residues. V shed 0 bases and J 7 bases; nucleotides not matched to a gene: 4. CDR3 bases: TGCGCCAGCAGCCAAGATTCGACAGGGGCGACCCAGTACTTC. The encoded protein is CASSQDSTGATQYF.

The rearrangement joins TRBV20-1 to TRBJ1-1; D is perhaps TRBD1 (6 bases). In germline, CDR1 is DFQATT, CDR2 SNEGSKA (reference sequence). V gave up 5 bases and J gave up 4 bases, with 11 bases separating them. The CDR3 runs to 12 residues. The CDR3 bases are TGCAGTGCTGTCCAGGGGCCCACTGAAGCTTTCTTT. It translates to CSAVQGPTEAFF.

This chain links TRBV20-1 with TRBJ2-7; unclear D gene. V was trimmed by 6 bases and J by 6 bases, leaving 12 bases between them. In germline, CDR1 is DFQATT, CDR2 SNEGSKA (reference sequence). This CDR3 is built from 11 residues. The CDR3 sequence is CSATRAGEQYF. The CDR3 coding sequence is TGCAGTGCCACCCGGGCAGGCGAGCAGTACTTC.

In this sample, this clonotype turned up a few times. The chain carries TRBV20-1 and TRBJ2-7; TRBD1 aligns across 8 bases. Unmatched junction bases numbered 6, after V lost 2 bases and J lost 6 bases. Germline loops: CDR1 DFQATT, CDR2 SNEGSKA (reference sequence). The CDR3 runs 13 residues. In DNA form, the CDR3 reads TGCAGTGCTAGAAGGACAGGGCAGGGCGAGCAGTACTTC. Encoded protein: CSARRTGQGEQYF.

This rearrangement joins TRBV2 to TRBJ1-1, with TRBD1 as a possible D gene (5 bases). The germline gives CDR1 SNHLY, CDR2 FYNNEI. V was pared by 6 bases and J by 1 base, with 15 bases between. There are 15 residues in the CDR3. CDR3 protein: CASRPDGHQNTEAFF. The DNA for the CDR3 is TGTGCCAGCAGACCCGACGGACATCAGAACACTGAAGCTTTCTTT.

This clonotype was observed many times. The chain recombines TRBV12-3 or TRBV12-4 with TRBJ2-7; TRBD2 is a possible D gene (5 bases). The CDR3 is 13 amino acids. V lost 2 bases, J lost 7 bases, and 12 bases lay in between. The CDR3: CASSLTREREQYF. Written as DNA, the CDR3 is TGTGCCAGCAGTTTAACCCGGGAAAGGGAGCAGTACTTC.

The chain couples TRBV9 to TRBJ1-1, with D unresolved. Germline V gene data show CDR1 as SGDLS and CDR2 as YYNGEE. The length of the CDR3 is 15 residues. Trimming shortened V by 6 bases and J by 1 base, and 16 bases separated the two germline ends. For the CDR3, the DNA is TGTGCCAGCACGTCTGAGGGAAGCTGGAACACTGAAGCTTTCTTT. Encoded protein: CASTSEGSWNTEAFF.

As DNA, the CDR3 is TGCAGCGCGGGGGTTGGGGCCTACACCTTC. This translates into CSAGVGAYTF. V gene TRBV29-1 combines with J gene TRBJ1-2; D is perhaps TRBD1 (5 bases). Germline assignment: CDR1 SQVTM and CDR2 ANQGSEA. The germline V and J ends were trimmed by 7 bases and 10 bases, with 13 bases remaining between them. The CDR3 is 10 residues long.

This clonotype was seen only a few times. The chain uses TRBV7-9 and TRBJ1-5; no definite D call. This CDR3 comprises 14 residues. Trimming left V 8 bases short and J 2 bases short, with 13 bases between. Germline lookup yields CDR1 SEHNR and CDR2 FQNEAQ (reference sequence). This CDR3 is CASSLGRGNQPQHF. Written as DNA, the CDR3 is TGTGCCAGCTCACTGGGCCGGGGCAATCAGCCCCAGCATTTT.

This chain uses TRBV2 with TRBJ1-2; the D is unclear. V was cut by 8 bases and J by 0 bases, with 16 bases left in between. This CDR3 region has 15 residues. Germline V lookup: CDR1 SNHLY, CDR2 FYNNEI. This CDR3 is CASSQATLTNYGYTF. The DNA of the CDR3 is TGTGCCAGCTCTCAGGCCACACTGACTAACTATGGCTACACCTTC.

The J gene is TRBJ1-4, the V gene TRBV5-6, with D possibly being TRBD1 (6 bases). This CDR3 spans 13 amino acids. Germline V CDR1 and CDR2: SGHDT, YYEEEE. V lost 4 bases to trimming and J lost 10 bases, with 14 bases between them. CDR3 amino acids: CASSGTSLGKLFF. Written as DNA, the CDR3 is TGTGCCAGCAGCGGGACATCTCTCGGAAAACTGTTTTTT.

The count of this clonotype is one. A much larger clone lies one base from this, so it may be a read error. The rearrangement joins TRBV2 to TRBJ2-7, with a weak D call TRBD1 (6 bases). The CDR3 consists of 15 residues. Germline CDR1 SNHLY, CDR2 FYNNEI. Trimming removed 5 bases at V and 6 bases at J, with 20 bases between. CDR3 DNA sequence: TGTGCCAGCAGTCCGACAGGAATTGGCTACGTCGAGCAGTACTTC. Translated: CASSPTGIGYVEQYF. The full variable domain, with the rest looked up from reference TRBV2 and TRBJ2-7, is EPEVTQTPSHQVTQMGQEVILRCVPISNHLYFYWYRQILGQKVEFLVSFYNNEISEKSEIFDDQFSVERPDGSNFTLKIRSTKLEDSAMYFCASSPTGIGYVEQYFGPGTRLTVT.

This clonotype was recorded many times. The V and J genes are TRBV29-1 and TRBJ2-7, with TRBD2 matching 8 bases. Germline CDR1 is SQVTM and CDR2 is ANQGSEA. V trimming: 2 bases; J trimming: 6 bases; junction bases outside the gene matches: 9. This CDR3 comprises 14 residues. For the CDR3, the DNA is TGCAGCGTTGAACCAGCGGGAGCGCCCTCCGAGCAGTACTTC. It specifies CSVEPAGAPSEQYF.